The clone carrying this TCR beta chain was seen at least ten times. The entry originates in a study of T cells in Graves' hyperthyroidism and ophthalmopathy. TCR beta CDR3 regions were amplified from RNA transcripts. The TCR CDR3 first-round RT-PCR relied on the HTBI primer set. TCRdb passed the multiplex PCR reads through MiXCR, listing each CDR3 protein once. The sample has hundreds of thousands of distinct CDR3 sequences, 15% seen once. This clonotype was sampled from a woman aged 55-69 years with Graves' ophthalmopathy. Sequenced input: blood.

The CDR3 DNA sequence: TGCGCCAGCAGCGAGAGAGGAGGCCACCCAGTGAACACTGAAGCTTTCTTT. Its translation is CASSERGGHPVNTEAFF. This chain uses TRBV4-1 with TRBJ1-1; D call uncertain. This CDR3 has 17 residues. The ends were cut back, 5 bases at V and 0 bases at J, with 19 bases in the middle. Germline loops: CDR1 MGHRA, CDR2 YSYEKL.